Listed below are T cell receptor beta chains from one sample, sequenced in a study of cytomegalovirus exposure and HLA in healthy donors. Sequencing used immunoSEQ multiplex PCR; TCRdb keeps in-frame clones, though not all of them. The repertoire includes about 160,000 clones, approximately 80% of them detected once, and 1.2% sits in the top ten. Sequencing used PBMCs. Receptors were obtained from a boy aged 2 to 10 in good health and CMV-seronegative. The CDR3 runs from the conserved cysteine through the conserved F or W. A D gene is named only where the DNA matches it firmly. Size is omitted from some rows. Given values are once, few, many or a class for expanded clones.

DNA | CDR3 | V | D | J | size
TGTGCCAGCAGAGCCCGCCGACTAGATGTTAGCACAGATACGCAGTATTTT | CASRARRLDVSTDTQYF | TRBV2 | - | TRBJ2-3 | -
TGTGCCAGCAGCTTATTAGCGGCTAGCGGGGTGAAAGAGACCCAGTACTTC | CASSLLAASGVKETQYF | TRBV7-9 | TRBD2 | TRBJ2-5 | few
TGTGCCAGCAGTGAAGCGAGGCAGGGGGCATTCAGCAATCAGCCCCAGCATTTT | CASSEARQGAFSNQPQHF | TRBV2 | TRBD1 | TRBJ1-5 | few
TGCGCCAGCAGCGGAGCGGGAGTTCCAGATACGCAGTATTTT | CASSGAGVPDTQYF | TRBV5-1 | TRBD2 | TRBJ2-3 | -
TGTGCCAGCAGCGTAGGGGCAGGGTGGAATCAGCCCCAGCATTTT | CASSVGAGWNQPQHF | TRBV9 | - | TRBJ1-5 | once
TGCGCCAGCAGCTTGGGTGATAGCGGGAGTTGGGATACGCAGTATTTT | CASSLGDSGSWDTQYF | TRBV5-1 | TRBD2 | TRBJ2-3 | few
TGCGCCAGCAGCTTGGGAGACAGACAAAATCAGCCCCAGCATTTT | CASSLGDRQNQPQHF | TRBV5-1 | - | TRBJ1-5 | -
TGTGCTAGTGGTTCCCTTCAGGGAAAAAATCAGCCCCAGCATTTT | CASGSLQGKNQPQHF | TRBV12-5 | - | TRBJ1-5 | -
TGTGCCAGTAGTATGGGACAGGGGGGAACCGGGGAGCTGTTTTTT | CASSMGQGGTGELFF | TRBV19 | TRBD1 | TRBJ2-2 | once
TGTGCCACCAGCATTTTCAGGGGTCTAGGCTACACCTTC | CATSIFRGLGYTF | TRBV15 | - | TRBJ1-2 | -